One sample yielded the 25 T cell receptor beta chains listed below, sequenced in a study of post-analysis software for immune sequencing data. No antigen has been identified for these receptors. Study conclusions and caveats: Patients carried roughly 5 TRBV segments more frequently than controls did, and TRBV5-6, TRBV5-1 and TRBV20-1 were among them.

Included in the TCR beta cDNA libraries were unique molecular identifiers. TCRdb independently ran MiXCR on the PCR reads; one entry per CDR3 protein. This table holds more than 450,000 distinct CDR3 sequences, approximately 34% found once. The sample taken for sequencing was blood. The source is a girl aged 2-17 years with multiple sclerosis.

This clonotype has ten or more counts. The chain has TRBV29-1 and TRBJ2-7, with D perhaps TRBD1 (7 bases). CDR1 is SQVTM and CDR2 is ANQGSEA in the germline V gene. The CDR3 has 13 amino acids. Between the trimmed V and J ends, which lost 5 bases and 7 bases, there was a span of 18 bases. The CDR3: CSVLAGGSREQYF. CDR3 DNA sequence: TGCAGCGTTCTGGCAGGGGGGTCTAGGGAGCAGTACTTC.

Here the CDR3 DNA reads TGTGCCAGCACTCCCCTAGCGGGGGGGCTAGTAGATACGCAGTATTTT. Amino acid sequence: CASTPLAGGLVDTQYF. The gene calls are TRBV6-6 and TRBJ2-3; TRBD2 matches at 12 bases. Per germline, CDR1 MNHNY and CDR2 SVGAGI (reference sequence). Trimming at V came to 7 bases and at J to 5 bases, leaving 10 bases not matched to a gene. CDR3 length: 16 amino acids.

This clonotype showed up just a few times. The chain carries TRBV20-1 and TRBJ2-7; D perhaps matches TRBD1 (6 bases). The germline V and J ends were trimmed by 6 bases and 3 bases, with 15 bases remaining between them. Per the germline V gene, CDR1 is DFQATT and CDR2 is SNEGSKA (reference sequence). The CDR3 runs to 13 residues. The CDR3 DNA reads TGCAGTGCCCCCGGGACAAGTCTCTACGAGCAGTACTTC. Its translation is CSAPGTSLYEQYF.

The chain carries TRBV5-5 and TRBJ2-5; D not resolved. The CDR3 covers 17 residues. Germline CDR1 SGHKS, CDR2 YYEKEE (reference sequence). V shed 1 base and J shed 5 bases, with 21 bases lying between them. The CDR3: CASSLSAWQDGLETQYF. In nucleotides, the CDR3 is TGTGCCAGCAGCTTGTCGGCGTGGCAGGACGGGTTGGAGACCCAGTACTTC.

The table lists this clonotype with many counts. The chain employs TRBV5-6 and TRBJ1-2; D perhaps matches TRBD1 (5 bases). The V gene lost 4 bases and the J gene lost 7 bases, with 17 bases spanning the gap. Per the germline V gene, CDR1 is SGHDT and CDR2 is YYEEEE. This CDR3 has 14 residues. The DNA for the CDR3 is TGTGCCAGCAGCCGAAACGTCCAGGGACGTGGCTACACCTTC. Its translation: CASSRNVQGRGYTF.

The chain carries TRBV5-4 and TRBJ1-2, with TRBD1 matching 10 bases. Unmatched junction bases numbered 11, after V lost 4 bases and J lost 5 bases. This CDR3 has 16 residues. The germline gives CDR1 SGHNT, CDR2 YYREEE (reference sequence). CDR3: CASSIRYPGQGYGYTF. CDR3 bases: TGTGCCAGCAGCATACGCTACCCGGGACAGGGGTATGGCTACACCTTC.

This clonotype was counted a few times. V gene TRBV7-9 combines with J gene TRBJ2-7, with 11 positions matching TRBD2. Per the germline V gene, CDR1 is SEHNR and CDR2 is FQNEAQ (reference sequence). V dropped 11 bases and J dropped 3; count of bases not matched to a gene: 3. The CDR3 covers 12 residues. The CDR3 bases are TGTGCCGTGACTAGCGGGGACTACGAGCAGTACTTC. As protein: CAVTSGDYEQYF.

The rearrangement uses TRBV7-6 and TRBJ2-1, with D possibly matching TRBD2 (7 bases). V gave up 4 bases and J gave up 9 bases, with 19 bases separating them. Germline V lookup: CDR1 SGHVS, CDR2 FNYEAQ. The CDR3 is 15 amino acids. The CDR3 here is CASSSSGEGVSEQFF. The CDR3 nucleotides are TGTGCCAGCAGCTCCTCAGGGGAGGGTGTAAGTGAGCAGTTCTTC.

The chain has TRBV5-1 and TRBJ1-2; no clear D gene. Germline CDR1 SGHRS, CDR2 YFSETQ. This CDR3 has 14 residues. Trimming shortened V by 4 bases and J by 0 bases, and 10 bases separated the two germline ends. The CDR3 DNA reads TGCGCCAGCAGCCCAGCAGAAGCTAACTATGGCTACACCTTC. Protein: CASSPAEANYGYTF.

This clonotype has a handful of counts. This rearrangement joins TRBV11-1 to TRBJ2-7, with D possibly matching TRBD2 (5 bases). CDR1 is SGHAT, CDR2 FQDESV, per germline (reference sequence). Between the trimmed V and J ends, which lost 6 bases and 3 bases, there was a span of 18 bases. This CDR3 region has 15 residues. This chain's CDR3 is CASSQARTSIYEQYF. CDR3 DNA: TGTGCCAGCAGTCAGGCCCGGACTTCGATCTACGAGCAGTACTTC.

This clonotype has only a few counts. CDR3: CASALRTSGYNEQFF. CDR3 DNA: TGTGCCAGCGCCCTAAGAACTAGCGGGTACAATGAGCAGTTCTTC. This rearrangement joins TRBV2 to TRBJ2-1; the match to TRBD2 covers 9 bases. The germline V gene has CDR1 SNHLY and CDR2 FYNNEI. The V gene end was trimmed by 8 bases and the J gene end by 4 bases; junction bases not matched to a gene: 9. The CDR3 length is 15 residues.

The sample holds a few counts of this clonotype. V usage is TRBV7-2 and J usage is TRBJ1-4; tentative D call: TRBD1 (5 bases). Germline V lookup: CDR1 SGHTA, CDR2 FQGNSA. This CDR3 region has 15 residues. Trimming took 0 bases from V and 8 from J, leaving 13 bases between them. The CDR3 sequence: CASSLASGGFEKLFF. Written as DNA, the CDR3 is TGTGCCAGCAGCTTAGCTTCCGGGGGGTTCGAAAAACTGTTTTTT.

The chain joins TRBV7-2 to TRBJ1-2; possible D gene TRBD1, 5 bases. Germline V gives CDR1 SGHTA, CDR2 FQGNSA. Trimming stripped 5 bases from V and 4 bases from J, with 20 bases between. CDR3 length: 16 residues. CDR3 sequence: CASSPGTSTRSYGYTF. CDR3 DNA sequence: TGTGCCAGCAGCCCCGGGACGTCCACTAGGAGCTATGGCTACACCTTC.

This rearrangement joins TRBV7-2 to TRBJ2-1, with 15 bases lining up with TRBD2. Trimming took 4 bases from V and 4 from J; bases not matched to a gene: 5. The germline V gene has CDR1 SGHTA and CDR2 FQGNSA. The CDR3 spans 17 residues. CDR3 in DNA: TGTGCCAGCAGCTCCGGGACTAGCGGGGGGAGTTACAATGAGCAGTTCTTC. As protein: CASSSGTSGGSYNEQFF. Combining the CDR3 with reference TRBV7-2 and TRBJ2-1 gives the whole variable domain GAGVSQSPSNKVTEKGKDVELRCDPISGHTALYWYRQSLGQGLEFLIYFQGNSAPDKSGLPSDRFSAERTGGSVSTLTIQRTQQEDSAVYLCASSSGTSGGSYNEQFFGPGTRLTVL.

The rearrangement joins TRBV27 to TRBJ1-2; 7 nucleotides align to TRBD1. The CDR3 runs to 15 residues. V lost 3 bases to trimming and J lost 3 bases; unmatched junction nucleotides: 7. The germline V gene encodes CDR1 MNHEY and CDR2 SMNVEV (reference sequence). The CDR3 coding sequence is TGTGCCAGCAGTTTTTCTTCGACAGGGCACTATGGCTACACCTTC. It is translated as CASSFSSTGHYGYTF.

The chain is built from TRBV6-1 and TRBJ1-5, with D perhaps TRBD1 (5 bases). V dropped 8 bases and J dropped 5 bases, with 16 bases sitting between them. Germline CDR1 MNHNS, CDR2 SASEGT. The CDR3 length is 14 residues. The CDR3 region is CASLPTVSYQPQHF. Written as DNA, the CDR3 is TGTGCCAGCCTACCGACAGTGTCGTATCAGCCCCAGCATTTT.

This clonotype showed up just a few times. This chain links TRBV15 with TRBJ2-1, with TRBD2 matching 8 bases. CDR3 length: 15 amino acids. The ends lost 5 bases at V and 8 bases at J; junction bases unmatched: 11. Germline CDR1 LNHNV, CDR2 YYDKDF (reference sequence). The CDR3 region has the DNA TGTGCCACCAGCTCCCGGACTAGCCGCTCCGATGAGCAGTTCTTC. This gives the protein CATSSRTSRSDEQFF.

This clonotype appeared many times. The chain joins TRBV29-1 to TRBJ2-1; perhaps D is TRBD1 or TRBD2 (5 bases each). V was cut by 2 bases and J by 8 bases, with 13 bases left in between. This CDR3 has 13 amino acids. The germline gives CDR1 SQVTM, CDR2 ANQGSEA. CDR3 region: CSVEPLAGYEQFF. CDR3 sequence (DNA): TGCAGCGTTGAACCCCTAGCAGGGTATGAGCAGTTCTTC.

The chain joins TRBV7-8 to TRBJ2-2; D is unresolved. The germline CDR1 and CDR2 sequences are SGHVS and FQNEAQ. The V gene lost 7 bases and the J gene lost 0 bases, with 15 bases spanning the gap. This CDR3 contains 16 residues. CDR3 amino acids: CASTLYQNPNTGELFF. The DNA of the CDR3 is TGTGCCAGCACCCTATATCAAAATCCGAACACCGGGGAGCTGTTTTTT.

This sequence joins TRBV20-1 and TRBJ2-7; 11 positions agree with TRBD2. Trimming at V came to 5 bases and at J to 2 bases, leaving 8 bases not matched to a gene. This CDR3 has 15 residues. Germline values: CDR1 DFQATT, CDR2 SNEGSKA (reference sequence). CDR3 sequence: CSAGGLADPTYEQYF. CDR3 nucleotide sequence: TGCAGTGCTGGGGGACTAGCGGACCCCACCTACGAGCAGTACTTC.

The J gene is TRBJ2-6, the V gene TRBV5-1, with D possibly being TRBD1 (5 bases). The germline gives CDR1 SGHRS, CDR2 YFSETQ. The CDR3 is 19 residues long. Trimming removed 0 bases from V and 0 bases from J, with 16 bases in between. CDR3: CASSLDRPRLNSGANVLTF. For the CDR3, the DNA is TGCGCCAGCAGCTTGGACAGGCCTCGCCTTAACTCTGGGGCCAACGTCCTGACTTTC.

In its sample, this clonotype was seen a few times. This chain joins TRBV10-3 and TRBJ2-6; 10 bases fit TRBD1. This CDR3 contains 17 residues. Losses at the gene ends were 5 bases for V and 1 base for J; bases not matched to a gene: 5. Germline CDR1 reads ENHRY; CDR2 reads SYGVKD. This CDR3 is CAISSRTGGSGANVLTF. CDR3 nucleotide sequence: TGTGCCATCAGTTCTCGGACAGGGGGATCTGGGGCCAACGTCCTGACTTTC.

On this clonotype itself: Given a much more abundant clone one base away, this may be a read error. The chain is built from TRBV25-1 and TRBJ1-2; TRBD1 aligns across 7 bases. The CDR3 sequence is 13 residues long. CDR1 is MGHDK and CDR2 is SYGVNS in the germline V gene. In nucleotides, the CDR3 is TGTGTCAGCAGTGCAACAGGGGCCTATGGCTACACCTTC. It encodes CVSSATGAYGYTF.

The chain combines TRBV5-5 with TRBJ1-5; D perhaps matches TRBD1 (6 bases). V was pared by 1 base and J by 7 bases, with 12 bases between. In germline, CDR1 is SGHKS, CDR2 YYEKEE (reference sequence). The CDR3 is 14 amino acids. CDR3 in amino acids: CASSLKGVGQPQHF. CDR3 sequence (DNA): TGTGCCAGCAGCTTGAAGGGGGTAGGGCAGCCCCAGCATTTT.

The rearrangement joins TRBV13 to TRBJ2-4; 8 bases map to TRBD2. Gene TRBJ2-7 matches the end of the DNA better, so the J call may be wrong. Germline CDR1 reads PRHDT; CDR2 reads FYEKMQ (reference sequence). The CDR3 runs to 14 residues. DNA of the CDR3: TGTGCCAGCAGCTTGTTGAGCGGGGGCTACGAGCAGTACTTC. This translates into CASSLLSGGYEQYF.